A single sample is the source of the 29 T cell receptor beta chains below, sequenced in a study of control samples from healthy donors and cancer patients. Using immunoSEQ multiplex PCR, the repertoire was profiled, and TCRdb retains in-frame clones only, with some absent. Of around 82,000 clones listed, over 75% are singletons. Sample: blood. All receptors come from a man between 45 and 60 years old in good health.

The J gene is TRBJ2-7, the V gene TRBV6-2 or TRBV6-3; D is possibly TRBD1 (5 bases). The V gene's germline CDR1 is MNHEY and CDR2 SVGEGT. Trimming pared 5 bases from V and 5 bases from J, leaving 16 bases between. The CDR3 contains 14 residues. The CDR3 DNA sequence: TGTGCCAGCAGTATCTCTGACAGTCTAAACGAGCAGTACGTC. Translated: CASSISDSLNEQYV.

This chain joins TRBV2 and TRBJ2-3; 7 bases line up with TRBD2. CDR3 length: 13 residues. From germline, CDR1 is SNHLY and CDR2 FYNNEI. V lost 5 bases, J lost 8 bases, and 7 bases stayed unmatched. CDR3 sequence: CASSLSGGGTQYF. The DNA of the CDR3 is TGTGCCAGCAGTCTCAGTGGGGGGGGTACGCAGTATTTT. Based on the CDR3 plus reference TRBV2 and TRBJ2-3, the full variable domain is EPEVTQTPSHQVTQMGQEVILRCVPISNHLYFYWYRQILGQKVEFLVSFYNNEISEKSEIFDDQFSVERPDGSNFTLKIRSTKLEDSAMYFCASSLSGGGTQYFGPGTRLTVL.

This chain uses TRBV10-2 with TRBJ1-3, with 12 bases matching TRBD1. The CDR3 covers 13 residues. The germline V gene has CDR1 WSHSY and CDR2 SAAADI. The ends lost 8 bases at V and 8 bases at J; junction bases unmatched: 4. The CDR3 bases are TGCGCCAGCGCCGGGACAGGGGGCGACACCATATATTTT. The encoded protein is CASAGTGGDTIYF.

This clone was seen once. This chain links TRBV3-1 (or the pseudogene TRBV3-2) with TRBJ2-1; 7 bases align to TRBD2. This CDR3 region has 14 residues. The V gene's germline CDR1 is LGHDT and CDR2 YNNKEL (reference sequence). V trimming: 6 bases; J trimming: 4 bases; junction bases outside the gene matches: 6. CDR3 sequence: CASRMAGEYNEQFF. CDR3 nucleotides: TGTGCCAGCAGGATGGCGGGGGAGTACAATGAGCAGTTCTTC.

This clone has only a few counts. CDR3 DNA sequence: TGTGCCTGGAGCCTGAAACAGAAGAATCAGCCCCAGCATTTT. Amino acids: CAWSLKQKNQPQHF. V gene TRBV30 combines with J gene TRBJ1-5, with D unclear. Per germline, CDR1 GTSNPN and CDR2 SVGIG (reference sequence). With 3 bases removed from V and 4 bases from J, the gap between germline ends came to 13 bases. CDR3 size: 14 residues.

The V gene is TRBV5-1, the J gene TRBJ1-1, with a tentative D call TRBD1 (6 bases). CDR1 and CDR2 (germline): SGHRS, YFSETQ. The CDR3 extends over 19 amino acids. V was clipped by 5 bases and J by 1 base, with 27 bases between them. The CDR3 DNA is TGCGCCAGCAGTTTAGATACCCAGGCGGCAGGGACATGGAACACTGAAGCTTTCTTT. This encodes CASSLDTQAAGTWNTEAFF.

The V and J genes are TRBV11-2 and TRBJ2-7; D tentatively reads TRBD1 or TRBD2 (5 bases each). Germline assignment: CDR1 SGHAT and CDR2 FQNNGV. CDR3 length: 12 residues. The germline V and J ends were trimmed by 0 bases and 10 bases, with 10 bases remaining between them. CDR3 coding DNA: TGTGCCAGCAGCTTAGAGGGACGGCGCCAGTACTTC. This translates into CASSLEGRRQYF. The full variable domain, completed using reference TRBV11-2 and TRBJ2-7, is EAGVAQSPRYKIIEKRQSVAFWCNPISGHATLYWYQQILGQGPKLLIQFQNNGVVDDSQLPKDRFSAERLKGVDSTLKIQPAKLEDSAVYLCASSLEGRRQYFGPGTRLTVT.

The chain is built from TRBV21-1 and TRBJ2-5; the D segment call TRBD2 is taken from the table without a DNA check. TRBV21-1 is assigned pseudogene status. The CDR3 consists of 15 residues. The CDR3 DNA reads as TGTGCCAGCCCCGGGGGAGGAGCTAGTCGAGAGACCCAGTACTTC. As protein: CASPGGGASRETQYF.

As for this clone: Other DNA variants within this sample encode the same CDR3. The V gene is TRBV9, the J gene TRBJ2-1, with 9 bases fitting TRBD1. Per germline, CDR1 SGDLS and CDR2 YYNGEE. The CDR3 totals 17 residues. J was trimmed by 5 bases and V by 3 bases; bases with no gene match: 12. CDR3 sequence: CASSARGSGQGNNEQFF. CDR3 in DNA: TGTGCCAGCAGCGCGAGAGGGTCCGGACAGGGGAACAATGAGCAGTTCTTC.

This chain uses TRBV9 with TRBJ1-3; D ambiguous. Per germline, CDR1 SGDLS and CDR2 YYNGEE. The CDR3 consists of 15 residues. V gave up 0 bases and J gave up 0 bases, with 7 bases separating them. DNA for the CDR3: TGTGCCAGCAGCGTAGGGGAATTCTCTGGAAACACCATATATTTT. This sequence encodes CASSVGEFSGNTIYF. Together with reference TRBV9 and TRBJ1-3, the CDR3 gives the full variable domain: DSGVTQTPKHLITATGQRVTLRCSPRSGDLSVYWYQQSLDQGLQFLIQYYNGEERAKGNILERFSAQQFPDLHSELNLSSLELGDSALYFCASSVGEFSGNTIYFGEGSWLTVV.

This chain connects TRBV19 to TRBJ1-5, with 7 nucleotides matching TRBD1. The germline gives CDR1 LNHDA, CDR2 SQIVND (reference sequence). This CDR3 has 15 amino acids. Germline trimming cut 6 bases from V and 4 bases from J; bases unmatched to any gene: 9. CDR3 sequence: CASSSDREENQPQHF. The CDR3 nucleotides are TGTGCCAGTAGCAGCGACAGGGAGGAGAATCAGCCCCAGCATTTT.

The CDR3 coding sequence is TGTGCCATCAGTGGTTCCTCAGGGACCATGAACACTGAAGCTTTCTTT. It specifies CAISGSSGTMNTEAFF. The rearrangement links TRBV10-3 to TRBJ1-1; D perhaps matches TRBD1 (5 bases). The CDR3 loop spans 16 amino acids. The ends were cut back, 4 bases at V and 0 bases at J, with 15 bases in the middle. CDR1 and CDR2 (germline): ENHRY, SYGVKD.

There are a few counts of this clone. The chain recombines TRBV7-2 with TRBJ1-2; 9 bases are shared with TRBD1. Losses at the gene ends were 5 bases for V and 1 base for J; bases not matched to a gene: 2. CDR1 and CDR2 (germline): SGHTA, FQGNSA. The CDR3 loop spans 14 amino acids. CDR3 region: CASSQTGGNYGYTF. CDR3 nucleotides: TGTGCCAGCAGCCAGACAGGGGGTAACTATGGCTACACCTTC. Looking up the rest from reference TRBV7-2 and TRBJ1-2 gives the full variable domain: GAGVSQSPSNKVTEKGKDVELRCDPISGHTALYWYRQSLGQGLEFLIYFQGNSAPDKSGLPSDRFSAERTGGSVSTLTIQRTQQEDSAVYLCASSQTGGNYGYTFGSGTRLTVV.

This rearrangement joins TRBV11-3 to TRBJ2-1; the match to TRBD2 covers 7 bases. V lost 5 bases and J lost 1; bases outside the gene matches: 5. CDR1 is SGHNT and CDR2 is YENEEA in the germline V gene. The CDR3 extends over 15 amino acids. Here the CDR3 reads CASSPRLASYNEQFF. DNA of the CDR3: TGTGCCAGCAGCCCCCGACTAGCATCCTACAATGAGCAGTTCTTC.

V and J are TRBV5-6 and TRBJ2-1; the D is unclear. Germline assignment: CDR1 SGHDT and CDR2 YYEEEE. V lost 0 bases and J 3 bases, leaving 10 bases between the germline ends. The CDR3 contains 15 residues. The chain's CDR3 is CASSLGPGLYNEQFF. CDR3 DNA sequence: TGTGCCAGCAGCTTGGGTCCAGGCCTCTACAATGAGCAGTTCTTC.

The chain combines TRBV2 with TRBJ1-3; D may be TRBD1 (6 bases). The CDR3 length is 20 residues. CDR1 SNHLY and CDR2 FYNNEI come from the germline V gene. V lost 3 bases and J lost 0, with 24 bases in between. In DNA, the CDR3 is TGTGCCAGCAGTGACGATGCCGGGGGGGCAGGCCGCTCCTCTGGAAACACCATATATTTT. It codes for CASSDDAGGAGRSSGNTIYF.

The chain uses TRBV19 and TRBJ2-1; D may be TRBD2 (6 bases). Germline V CDR1 and CDR2: LNHDA, SQIVND (reference sequence). The CDR3 consists of 16 residues. V was clipped by 4 bases and J by 7 bases, with 20 bases between them. CDR3 sequence reads: CASSTRAGGVVNEQFF. CDR3 nucleotides: TGTGCCAGTAGTACACGAGCCGGGGGAGTTGTTAATGAGCAGTTCTTC.

The chain has TRBV5-6 and TRBJ2-5; TRBD2 matches at 10 bases. V trimming: 4 bases; J trimming: 6 bases; junction bases outside the gene matches: 12. Germline V gives CDR1 SGHDT, CDR2 YYEEEE. This CDR3 has 16 residues. CDR3 in DNA: TGTGCCAGCAGCGAGGAGCTAGCGGGGGTTATGAAGACCCAGTACTTC. Translation gives CASSEELAGVMKTQYF.

V is TRBV5-5 and J is TRBJ2-5; TRBD1 might be the D (6 bases). Germline CDR1 reads SGHKS; CDR2 reads YYEKEE (reference sequence). This CDR3 has 16 amino acids. V was clipped by 2 bases and J by 4 bases, with 18 bases between them. CDR3 bases: TGTGCCAGCAGCTTAACTGCCCGGACAGACATAGAGACCCAGTACTTC. Protein sequence: CASSLTARTDIETQYF. The full variable domain, its missing parts supplied by reference TRBV5-5 and TRBJ2-5, is DAGVTQSPTHLIKTRGQQVTLRCSPISGHKSVSWYQQVLGQGPQFIFQYYEKEERGRGNFPDRFSARQFPNYSSELNVNALLLGDSALYLCASSLTARTDIETQYFGPGTRLLVL.

This clone was recorded a few times. Distinct nucleotide sequences in the sample also encode this CDR3. This chain joins TRBV6-5 and TRBJ1-1, with D unresolved. V was cut by 0 bases and J by 8 bases, with 7 bases left in between. The CDR3 sequence is 12 residues long. Germline V lookup: CDR1 MNHEY, CDR2 SVGAGI. CDR3 protein: CASSYSGREAFF. In nucleotides, the CDR3 is TGTGCCAGCAGTTACTCAGGACGGGAAGCTTTCTTT.

The chain carries TRBV6-4 and TRBJ2-3; D call uncertain. The CDR3 has 12 residues. Looked up from germline, CDR1 is MRHNA and CDR2 is SNTAGT. V was cut by 10 bases and J by 9 bases, with 17 bases left in between. The CDR3 is CATQSPLGTQYF. The CDR3 nucleotides are TGTGCCACCCAGTCCCCGCTGGGAACGCAGTATTTT.

The rearrangement joins TRBV19 to TRBJ1-2; 9 positions agree with TRBD1. The CDR3 is 15 residues long. CDR1 LNHDA and CDR2 SQIVND come from the germline V gene (reference sequence). The ends lost 5 bases at V and 3 bases at J; junction bases unmatched: 7. CDR3 nucleotides: TGTGCCAGTAGTTCCCCGACAGGGGGGGACTATGGCTACACCTTC. It specifies CASSSPTGGDYGYTF.

This clone was seen only once. The gene calls are TRBV28 and TRBJ1-3; a possible D gene is TRBD1 (5 bases). Per germline, CDR1 MDHEN and CDR2 SYDVKM. There are 19 residues in the CDR3. Deletions cut 6 bases from V and 0 bases from J, with 24 bases between. CDR3 sequence: CASRSGLRGIYDSGNTIYF. CDR3 coding DNA: TGTGCCAGCAGATCCGGACTGAGGGGTATCTATGACTCTGGAAACACCATATATTTT.

This clone was seen a few times. This CDR3 reads CASSPGLAGRNTQYF. CDR3 nucleotides: TGTGCCAGCAGCCCGGGACTAGCGGGTAGAAATACGCAGTATTTT. The chain carries TRBV7-2 and TRBJ2-3; 12 bases map to TRBD2. The CDR3 is made up of 15 amino acids. V was pared by 5 bases and J by 7 bases, with 7 bases of the junction left unmatched. The germline CDR1 and CDR2 sequences are SGHTA and FQGNSA. The whole variable domain, filled in from reference TRBV7-2 and TRBJ2-3, reads GAGVSQSPSNKVTEKGKDVELRCDPISGHTALYWYRQSLGQGLEFLIYFQGNSAPDKSGLPSDRFSAERTGGSVSTLTIQRTQQEDSAVYLCASSPGLAGRNTQYFGPGTRLTVL.

The chain is built from TRBV6-6 and TRBJ2-7; TRBD2 aligns across 10 bases. Germline loops: CDR1 MNHNY, CDR2 SVGAGI (reference sequence). This CDR3 contains 13 residues. Germline trimming cut 8 bases from V and 6 bases from J; bases unmatched to any gene: 7. CDR3 loop: CASGGTSAGEQYF. In DNA, the CDR3 is TGTGCCAGCGGTGGGACTAGCGCTGGCGAGCAGTACTTC.

This chain joins TRBV5-1 and TRBJ1-3; 8 nucleotides match TRBD1. The CDR3 sequence is 16 residues long. CDR1 SGHRS and CDR2 YFSETQ come from the germline V gene. V shed 4 bases and J 0 bases; nucleotides not matched to a gene: 6. The CDR3 reads CASSQDRADSGNTIYF. The CDR3, as DNA: TGCGCCAGCAGCCAGGACAGGGCAGACTCTGGAAACACCATATATTTT.

This rearrangement joins TRBV13 to TRBJ2-7, with a weak D call TRBD2 (5 bases). This CDR3 is built from 12 residues. Trimming cost V 5 bases and J 3 bases, with 8 bases left between them. The V gene's germline CDR1 is PRHDT and CDR2 FYEKMQ (reference sequence). In nucleotides, the CDR3 is TGTGCCAGCAGCCATGGGAGCTACGAGCAGTACTTC. Protein product: CASSHGSYEQYF.

This clone has a single count. The V call is TRBV29-1, the J call TRBJ1-4; D remains ambiguous. V shed 4 bases and J shed 4 bases, with 10 bases lying between them. Per germline, CDR1 SQVTM and CDR2 ANQGSEA. The CDR3 is 13 amino acids. The CDR3 sequence: CSVAGRLNEKLFF. The DNA of the CDR3 is TGCAGCGTTGCCGGGAGGCTTAATGAAAAACTGTTTTTT. The variable domain in full, completed from reference TRBV29-1 and TRBJ1-4, reads SAVISQKPSRDICQRGTSLTIQCQVDSQVTMMFWYRQQPGQSLTLIATANQGSEATYESGFVIDKFPISRPNLTFSTLTVSNMSPEDSSIYLCSVAGRLNEKLFFGSGTQLSVL.

The chain employs TRBV7-2 and TRBJ1-3; a weak D match, TRBD1 (6 bases). CDR1 SGHTA and CDR2 FQGNSA come from the germline V gene. With 6 bases removed from V and 4 bases from J, the gap between germline ends came to 13 bases. The CDR3 has 14 amino acids. CDR3 nucleotide sequence: TGTGCCAGCAGTCTATACAGGGACGGAAACACCATATATTTT. Amino acid sequence: CASSLYRDGNTIYF.